This T cell receptor beta chain is drawn from a study of T cell responses to AZD1222 COVID-19 vaccine (dated by TCRdb to the early 2020s). For the study in its entirety: Because spike-specific TCR depth and breadth did not differ between the two schedules, AZD1222 recipients who got a second dose at roughly 4 weeks were pooled with those who got a second dose at roughly 12 weeks. A total of approximately 250 trial participants underwent TCR sequencing, of whom around 210 had received two doses of AZD1222 and around 25 had received two doses of the MenACWY control vaccine. Trial participants were enrolled by age into subgroups of 18-55, 56-69 and 70-plus years, and about 150, 27 and 61 TCR-sequenced participants, respectively, were included in these subgroups.

To note about this clone: The antigen it recognizes is unknown. Within one base of it there is no much larger clone, and no base qualities were kept.

Study-wide findings and limitations: Participants were mostly white British and included more females than males, and it was suggested by the authors that clonal diversity may have been underestimated. The 56-69-year group was small, and its depth increase did not reach significance, likely because of low power. Reportedly, close to half of the unique spike-specific TCRs recognized epitopes lying outside the regions that are mutated in the B.1.351 and B.1.1.7 variants. After two AZD1222 doses, spike-specific TCR breadth and depth were significantly higher than at day 0 and than in MenACWY recipients. CD4 TCRs associated with the vaccine covered the entire spike protein, and the dominant responses were in regions 160-218 and 743-854. Conclusions about previously exposed vaccinees are limited, since just six AZD1222 recipients were seropositive for SARS-CoV-2 at baseline. Because no day 14 peak-response samples were available, repertoires were characterized only after the peak T cell response.

The CDR3 regions of human TCRbeta chains were analyzed by immunosequencing. The original pipeline was this. Repertoire TCRs were matched against a reference library of SARS-CoV-2-specific TCRs generated with the MIRA antigen-specificity platform. Breadth was defined as the fraction of unique TCRs that were SARS-CoV-2-associated, and depth was defined as the fraction of total T cells that were SARS-CoV-2-associated. Using the MIRA data, each spike-specific TCR was assigned both to the spike region to which the TCR was reactive and to a CD4 or CD8 class. Log10-transformed breadth and depth values were compared by one-way ANOVA with Sidak's multiple comparisons tests. Sourced from immuneACCESS, this table was stored by TCRdb with only in-frame sequences that have V and J called. A share of the clones is absent; for the studies checked, an unresolved V gene accounts for under half, and the remainder has no known explanation. V, J and clone size derive from that table, while D and trimming were established from the DNA sequence. This sample gives 150,000 to 200,000 clones in total; about 92% of them show up just once. The ten largest make up about 10% of the sample.

The time point label on this specimen signifies: baseline before first vaccination. Vaccinee samples were obtained from the UK trials COV001 and COV002, which included a single-blind randomized controlled phase 2/3 trial of AZD1222 (ChAdOx1 nCoV-19) in healthy adults. For TCRbeta chain sequencing, PBMC samples were collected from trial participants at day 0 and at day 28 after the second dose. The cysteine opens and the phenylalanine closes a CDR3 of 10 amino acids. The DNA shown is the 30-base CDR3, in frame from base 1. A distance of 6 bases separates the germline ends of V and J, which lose 5 bases and 5 bases respectively. Based on the germline V gene (reference sequence), the CDR1 and CDR2 sequences are DFQATT and SNEGSKA.

The source was peripheral blood, collected on day 0 of AZD1222 vaccination. Recombination joined TRBV20-1 with TRBJ2-5; no D gene can be assigned with confidence. The clonotype originates from an adult in good health. The DNA reads as follows: TGCAGTGCTTTTGAGGAGACCCAGTACTTC. It specifies CSAFEETQYF.